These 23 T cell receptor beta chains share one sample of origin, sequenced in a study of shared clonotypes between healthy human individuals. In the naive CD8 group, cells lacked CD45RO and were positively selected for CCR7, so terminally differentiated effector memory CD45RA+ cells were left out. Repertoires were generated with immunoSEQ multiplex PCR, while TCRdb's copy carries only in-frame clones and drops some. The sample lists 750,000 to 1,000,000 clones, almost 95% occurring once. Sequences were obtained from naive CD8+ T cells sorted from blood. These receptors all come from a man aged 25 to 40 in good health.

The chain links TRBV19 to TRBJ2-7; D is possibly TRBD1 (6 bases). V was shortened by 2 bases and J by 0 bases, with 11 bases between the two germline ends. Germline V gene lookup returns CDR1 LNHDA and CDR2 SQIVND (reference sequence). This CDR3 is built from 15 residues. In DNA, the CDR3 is TGTGCCAGTAGTATAAACCGGGACAACTCCTACGAGCAGTACTTC. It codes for CASSINRDNSYEQYF. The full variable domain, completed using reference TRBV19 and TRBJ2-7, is DGGITQSPKYLFRKEGQNVTLSCEQNLNHDAMYWYRQDPGQGLRLIYYSQIVNDFQKGDIAEGYSVSREKKESFPLTVTSAQKNPTAFYLCASSINRDNSYEQYFGPGTRLTVT.

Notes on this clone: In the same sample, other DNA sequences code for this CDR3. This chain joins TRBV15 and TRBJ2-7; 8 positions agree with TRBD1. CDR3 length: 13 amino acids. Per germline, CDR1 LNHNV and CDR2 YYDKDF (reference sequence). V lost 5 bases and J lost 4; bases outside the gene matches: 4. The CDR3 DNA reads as TGTGCCACCAGCCGGGACAGGTCTTACGAGCAGTACTTC. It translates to CATSRDRSYEQYF.

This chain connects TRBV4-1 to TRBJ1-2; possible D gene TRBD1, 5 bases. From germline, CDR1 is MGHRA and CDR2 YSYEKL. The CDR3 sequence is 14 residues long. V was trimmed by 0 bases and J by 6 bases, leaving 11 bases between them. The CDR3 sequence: CASSQDRGFHGYTF. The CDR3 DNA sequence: TGCGCCAGCAGCCAAGATAGGGGTTTTCATGGCTACACCTTC.

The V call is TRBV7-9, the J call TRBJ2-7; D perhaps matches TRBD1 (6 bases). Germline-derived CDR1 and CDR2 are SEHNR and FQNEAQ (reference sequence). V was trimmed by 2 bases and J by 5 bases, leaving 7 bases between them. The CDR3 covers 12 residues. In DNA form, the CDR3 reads TGTGCCAGCAGCTTACGACAGGACGAGCAGTACTTC. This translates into CASSLRQDEQYF.

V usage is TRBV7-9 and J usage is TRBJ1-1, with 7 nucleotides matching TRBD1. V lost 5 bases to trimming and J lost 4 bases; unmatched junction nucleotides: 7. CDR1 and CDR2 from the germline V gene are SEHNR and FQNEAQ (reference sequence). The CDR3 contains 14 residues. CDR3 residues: CASSSRQGSTEAFF. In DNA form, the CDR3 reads TGTGCCAGCAGCAGCAGACAGGGATCCACTGAAGCTTTCTTT. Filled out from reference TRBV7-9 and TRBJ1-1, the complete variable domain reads DTGVSQNPRHKITKRGQNVTFRCDPISEHNRLYWYRQTLGQGPEFLTYFQNEAQLEKSRLLSDRFSAERPKGSFSTLEIQRTEQGDSAMYLCASSSRQGSTEAFFGQGTRLTVV.

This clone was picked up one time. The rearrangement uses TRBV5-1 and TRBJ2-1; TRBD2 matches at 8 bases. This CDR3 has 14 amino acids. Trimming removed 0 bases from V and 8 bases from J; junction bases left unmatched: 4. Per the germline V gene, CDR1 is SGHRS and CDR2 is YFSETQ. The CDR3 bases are TGCGCCAGCAGCTTGGAGACACTAGCGGATGAGCAGTTCTTC. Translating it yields CASSLETLADEQFF.

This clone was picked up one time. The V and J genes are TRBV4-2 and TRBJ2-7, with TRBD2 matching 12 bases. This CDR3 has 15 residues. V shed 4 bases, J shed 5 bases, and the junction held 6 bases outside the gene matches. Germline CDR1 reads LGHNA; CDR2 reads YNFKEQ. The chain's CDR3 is CASSPTSGSRDEQYF. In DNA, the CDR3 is TGTGCCAGCAGCCCGACTAGCGGGAGTCGGGACGAGCAGTACTTC.

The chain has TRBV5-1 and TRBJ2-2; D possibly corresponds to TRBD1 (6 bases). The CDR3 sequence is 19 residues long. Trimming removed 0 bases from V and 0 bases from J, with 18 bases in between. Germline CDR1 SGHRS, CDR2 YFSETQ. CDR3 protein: CASSLAQRGIVANTGELFF. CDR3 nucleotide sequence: TGCGCCAGCAGCTTGGCGCAGAGGGGGATCGTTGCGAACACCGGGGAGCTGTTTTTT.

CDR3 sequence: CASSLTGTGFPETQYF. The CDR3 DNA is TGTGCCAGCAGCTTGACCGGGACAGGGTTTCCAGAGACCCAGTACTTC. The rearrangement uses TRBV7-9 and TRBJ2-5, with TRBD1 matching over 9 bases. Germline values: CDR1 SEHNR, CDR2 FQNEAQ (reference sequence). After removal of 3 bases from V and 4 bases from J, the junction contained 9 bases not matched to a gene. The CDR3 is 16 residues long.

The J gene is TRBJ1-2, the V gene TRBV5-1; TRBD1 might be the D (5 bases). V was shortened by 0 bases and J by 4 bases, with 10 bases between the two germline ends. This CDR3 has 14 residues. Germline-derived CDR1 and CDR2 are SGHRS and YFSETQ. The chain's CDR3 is CASSLDRSGYGYTF. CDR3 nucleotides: TGCGCCAGCAGCTTGGACAGGTCGGGCTATGGCTACACCTTC.

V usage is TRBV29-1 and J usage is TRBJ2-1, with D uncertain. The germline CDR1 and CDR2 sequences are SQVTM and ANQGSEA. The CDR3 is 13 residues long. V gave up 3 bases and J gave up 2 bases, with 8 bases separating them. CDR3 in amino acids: CSVELTAYNEQFF. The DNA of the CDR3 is TGCAGCGTTGAGTTAACAGCCTACAATGAGCAGTTCTTC.

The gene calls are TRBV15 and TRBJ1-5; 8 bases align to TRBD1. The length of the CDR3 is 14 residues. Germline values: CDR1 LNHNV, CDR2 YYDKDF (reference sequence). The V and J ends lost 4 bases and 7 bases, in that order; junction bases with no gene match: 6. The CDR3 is CATSKRQGIQPQHF. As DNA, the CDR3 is TGTGCCACCAGCAAGCGACAGGGGATCCAGCCCCAGCATTTT.

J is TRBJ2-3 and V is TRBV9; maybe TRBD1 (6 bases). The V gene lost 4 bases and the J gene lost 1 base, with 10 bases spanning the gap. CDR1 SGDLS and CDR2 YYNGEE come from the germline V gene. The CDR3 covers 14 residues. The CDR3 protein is CASSLQGGTDTQYF. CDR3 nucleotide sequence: TGTGCCAGCAGCCTACAGGGAGGCACAGATACGCAGTATTTT.

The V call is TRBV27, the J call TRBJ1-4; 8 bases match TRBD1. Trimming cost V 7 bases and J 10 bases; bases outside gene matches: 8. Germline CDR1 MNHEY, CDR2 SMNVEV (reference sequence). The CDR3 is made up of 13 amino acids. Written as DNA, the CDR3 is TGTGCCAGCACGTGGACAGGGTGGGGAAAACTGTTTTTT. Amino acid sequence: CASTWTGWGKLFF.

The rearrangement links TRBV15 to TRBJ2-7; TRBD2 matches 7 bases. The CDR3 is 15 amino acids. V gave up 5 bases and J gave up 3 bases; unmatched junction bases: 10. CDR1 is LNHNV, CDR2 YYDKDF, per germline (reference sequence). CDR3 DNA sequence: TGTGCCACCAGCGCGGGGGACCTTTTGAACTACGAGCAGTACTTC. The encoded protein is CATSAGDLLNYEQYF.

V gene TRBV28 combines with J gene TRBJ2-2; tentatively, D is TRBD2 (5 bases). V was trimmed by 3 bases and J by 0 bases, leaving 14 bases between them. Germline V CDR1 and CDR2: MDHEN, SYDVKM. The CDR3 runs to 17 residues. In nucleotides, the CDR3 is TGTGCCAGCAGTTTGTCACCTAGCACCGCGAACACCGGGGAGCTGTTTTTT. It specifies CASSLSPSTANTGELFF.

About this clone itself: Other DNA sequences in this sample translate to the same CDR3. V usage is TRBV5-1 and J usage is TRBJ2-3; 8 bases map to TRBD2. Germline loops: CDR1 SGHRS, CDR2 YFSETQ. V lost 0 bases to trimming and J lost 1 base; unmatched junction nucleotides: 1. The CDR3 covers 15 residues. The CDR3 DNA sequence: TGCGCCAGCAGCTTGGCAGCGGGAGGCACAGATACGCAGTATTTT. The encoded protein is CASSLAAGGTDTQYF.

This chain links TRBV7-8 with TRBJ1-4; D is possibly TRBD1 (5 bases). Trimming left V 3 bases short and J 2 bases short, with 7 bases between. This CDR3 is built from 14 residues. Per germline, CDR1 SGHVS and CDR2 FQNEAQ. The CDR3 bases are TGTGCCAGCAGCTTTGGGGCGACTAATGAAAAACTGTTTTTT. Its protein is CASSFGATNEKLFF.

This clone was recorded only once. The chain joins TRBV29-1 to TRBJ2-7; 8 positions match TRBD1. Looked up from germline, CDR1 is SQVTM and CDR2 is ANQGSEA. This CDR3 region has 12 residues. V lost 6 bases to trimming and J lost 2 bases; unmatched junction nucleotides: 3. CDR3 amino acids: CSVTGDPYEQYF. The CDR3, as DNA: TGCAGCGTGACAGGGGACCCCTACGAGCAGTACTTC.

In DNA form, the CDR3 reads TGTGCCAGTAGTATAGATCCGGCAACTACTATACAAGAGACCCAGTACTTC. Protein sequence: CASSIDPATTIQETQYF. The chain joins TRBV19 to TRBJ2-5; D ambiguous. The germline V gene encodes CDR1 LNHDA and CDR2 SQIVND (reference sequence). CDR3 length: 17 residues. V was trimmed by 0 bases and J by 2 bases, leaving 16 bases between them.

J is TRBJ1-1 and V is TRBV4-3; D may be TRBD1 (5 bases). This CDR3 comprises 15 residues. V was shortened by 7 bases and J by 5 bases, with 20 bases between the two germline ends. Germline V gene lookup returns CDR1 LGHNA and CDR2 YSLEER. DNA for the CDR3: TGCGCCAGCAAAGAAGGATGGGGCGCAGGTACTGAAGCTTTCTTT. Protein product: CASKEGWGAGTEAFF.

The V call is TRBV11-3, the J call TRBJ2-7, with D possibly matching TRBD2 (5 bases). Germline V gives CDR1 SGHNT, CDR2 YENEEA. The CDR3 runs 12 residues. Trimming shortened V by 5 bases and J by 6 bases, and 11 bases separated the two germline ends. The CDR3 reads CASSPGLGEQYF. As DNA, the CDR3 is TGTGCCAGCAGCCCCGGACTCGGCGAGCAGTACTTC. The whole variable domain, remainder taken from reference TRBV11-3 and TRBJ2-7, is EAGVVQSPRYKIIEKKQPVAFWCNPISGHNTLYWYLQNLGQGPELLIRYENEEAVDDSQLPKDRFSAERLKGVDSTLKIQPAELGDSAVYLCASSPGLGEQYFGPGTRLTVT.

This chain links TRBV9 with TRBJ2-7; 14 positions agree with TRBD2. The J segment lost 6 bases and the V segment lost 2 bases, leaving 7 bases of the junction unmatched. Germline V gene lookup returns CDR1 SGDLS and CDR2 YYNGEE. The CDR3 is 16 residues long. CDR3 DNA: TGTGCCAGCAGCGTCCTTGGGACTAGCGGGAGATCCGAGCAGTACTTC. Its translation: CASSVLGTSGRSEQYF.